This is a list of T cell receptor beta chains from one sample in a study of radiotherapy plus CTLA-4 blockade in lung cancer. Here immunoSEQ multiplex PCR was the method, and the copy in TCRdb shows in-frame clones only, minus some. The sample has about 93,000 clones; 88% are singletons. This specimen consisted of peripheral blood, obtained from a patient treated with radiotherapy plus ipilimumab. Source of these receptors: a human donor with non-small cell lung cancer that progressed on radiotherapy plus ipilimumab. CDR3s leave out the opening cysteine and the closing phenylalanine or tryptophan.

TRBV2,TRBJ2-7,ASSFQGVVYEQY
TRBV5-1,TRBJ1-5,ASSLGVGQGDQPQH
TRBV28,TRBJ1-1,ASSFDANTEAF
TRBV6-1,.,ASSHPGDLREQY
TRBV2,TRBJ1-4,ASSRNRGANEKLF
TRBV5-1,TRBJ1-3,ASSLKAGSGNTIY
TRBV2,TRBJ2-5,ASRWTSQEETQY
TRBV6-1,TRBJ1-1,ASSDTWDTEAF
TRBV19,TRBJ2-7,ASSSSDTTYEQY
TRBV2,TRBJ2-1,ASRYSGLAEQF
TRBV27,TRBJ2-2,ASSLGSGATGELF
TRBV29-1,TRBJ2-3,SVDPSSTDTQY
TRBV5-1,TRBJ1-2,ASTGLQNNYGYT
TRBV14,TRBJ1-2,ASSQDARVTGYT
TRBV5-1,TRBJ1-6,ASSLGLYNSPLH
TRBV19,TRBJ1-2,ASSISPSAGIYGYT
TRBV6-6,TRBJ2-7,ASSYGAGPYEQY
TRBV6-1,TRBJ2-3,ASIDRRSTDTQY
TRBV18,TRBJ2-6,ASSPRMAGANVLT
TRBV19,TRBJ2-1,ASSIHNEQF
TRBV5-1,TRBJ1-1,ASSPRDRGSTEAF
TRBV6-1,TRBJ2-7,ASSGSGGAEQY
TRBV5-1,TRBJ2-2,ASSLGGVSTGELF
TRBV7-8,TRBJ2-7,ASSLGQTYLSYEQY
TRBV7-2,TRBJ2-1,ASSLESLNEQF
TRBV5-1,TRBJ2-1,ASSLARAGEQF
TRBV9,TRBJ2-1,ASSVGAQLAGEIYEQF
TRBV27,TRBJ1-5,ASSYRVVFLNQPQH
TRBV13,TRBJ1-1,ASSSRDLGAF
TRBV6-1,TRBJ1-1,ASSHRDNTEAF
TRBV27,TRBJ2-1,ASSWSRGRRNEQF
TRBV12-5,TRBJ1-2,ASGLVIGGYT
TRBV12-5,TRBJ2-3,ASGLLAGGPADTQY
TRBV4-1,TRBJ2-7,ASSHLTGGRPYEQY
TRBV2,TRBJ2-7,ASSVGAGYEQY
TRBV7-3,TRBJ1-1,ASSLSGQGEAF
TRBV19,TRBJ2-3,ASSPGTLGDTQY
TRBV5-3,TRBJ1-1,ARSPKQGNNTEAF
TRBV18,TRBJ2-1,ASSPPGLGRYNEQF
TRBV14,TRBJ2-1,ASSRLLAGGVNEQF
TRBV19,TRBJ1-1,ASSGRGSRTEAF
TRBV27,TRBJ2-7,ASGFSSYEQY
TRBV5-1,TRBJ1-3,ASRMGWRNTIY
TRBV18,TRBJ2-1,ASSPTRTGGNEQF
TRBV2,TRBJ2-5,ASSGITGGPGETQY
TRBV7-2,TRBJ1-2,ASSQRNIGYT
TRBV19,TRBJ1-1,AQRGDTEAF
TRBV5-1,TRBJ1-3,ASSLFPRGPTGNTIY
TRBV11-2,TRBJ1-2,ASSLRGPTNYGYT
TRBV5-6,TRBJ1-2,ASSPDRGRVYGYT
TRBV5-1,TRBJ2-3,ASSLDFGVTDTQY
TRBV30,TRBJ1-2,AWSPSPLYGYT
TRBV2,TRBJ2-1,ASRDLLTRDIVNEQF